This TCR beta chain appears in the sequencing data of a study of PD-L1 blockade in urothelial cancer. Study context: Patients previously received 0 to 3 chemotherapy regimens. Blood was tested 3 weeks (second dose) and 6 weeks into treatment.

CDR1 is MNHEY and CDR2 is SMNVEV in the germline V gene (reference sequence). This CDR3 is 14 amino acids long. Deletions cut 1 base from V and 5 bases from J, with 11 bases between. Locally advanced or metastatic urothelial carcinoma was diagnosed in the patients. Using immunoSEQ multiplex PCR, the repertoire was profiled, and TCRdb retains in-frame clones only, with some absent. The sample has around 100,000 clones, approximately 86% seen once. The chain employs TRBV27 and TRBJ2-5; weak D call: TRBD1 (5 bases). This TCR derives from a man aged 45 to 65 with urothelial cancer. The source material was PBMCs, sampled around atezolizumab (anti-PD-L1) treatment. In nucleotides, the CDR3 is TGTGCCAGCAGTTTATTAGGGGCTCCGGAGACCCAGTACTTC. Its translation is CASSLLGAPETQYF.